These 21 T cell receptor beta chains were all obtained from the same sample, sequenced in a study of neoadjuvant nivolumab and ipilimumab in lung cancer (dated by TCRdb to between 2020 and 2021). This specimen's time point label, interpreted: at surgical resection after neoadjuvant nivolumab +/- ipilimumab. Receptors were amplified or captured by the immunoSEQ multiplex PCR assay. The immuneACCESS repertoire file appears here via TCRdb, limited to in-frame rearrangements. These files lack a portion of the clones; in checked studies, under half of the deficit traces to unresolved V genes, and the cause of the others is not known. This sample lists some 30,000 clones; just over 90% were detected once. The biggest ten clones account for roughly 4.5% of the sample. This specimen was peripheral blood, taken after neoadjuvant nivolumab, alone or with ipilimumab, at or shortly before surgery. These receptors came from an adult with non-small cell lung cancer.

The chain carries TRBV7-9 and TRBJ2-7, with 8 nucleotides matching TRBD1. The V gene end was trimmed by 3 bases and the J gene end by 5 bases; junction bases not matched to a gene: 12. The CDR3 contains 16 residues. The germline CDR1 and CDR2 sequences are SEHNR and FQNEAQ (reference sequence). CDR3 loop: CASSFPRQGAMDEQYF. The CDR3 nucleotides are TGTGCCAGCAGCTTTCCCAGGCAGGGGGCAATGGACGAGCAGTACTTC.

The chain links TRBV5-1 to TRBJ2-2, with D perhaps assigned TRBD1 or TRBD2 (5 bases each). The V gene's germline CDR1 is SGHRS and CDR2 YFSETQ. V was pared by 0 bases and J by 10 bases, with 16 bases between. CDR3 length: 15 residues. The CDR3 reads CASSLGGVGYQELFF. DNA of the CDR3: TGCGCCAGCAGCTTGGGAGGGGTCGGCTACCAGGAGCTGTTTTTT. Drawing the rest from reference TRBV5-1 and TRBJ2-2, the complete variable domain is KAGVTQTPRYLIKTRGQQVTLSCSPISGHRSVSWYQQTPGQGLQFLFEYFSETQRNKGNFPGRFSGRQFSNSRSEMNVSTLELGDSALYLCASSLGGVGYQELFFGEGSRLTVL.

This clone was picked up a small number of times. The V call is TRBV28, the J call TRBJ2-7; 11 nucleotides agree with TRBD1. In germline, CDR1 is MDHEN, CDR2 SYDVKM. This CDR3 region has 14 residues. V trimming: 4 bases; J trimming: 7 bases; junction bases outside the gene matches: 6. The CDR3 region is CASSSGQGAFEQYF. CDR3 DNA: TGTGCCAGCAGTTCCGGACAGGGGGCATTTGAGCAGTACTTC.

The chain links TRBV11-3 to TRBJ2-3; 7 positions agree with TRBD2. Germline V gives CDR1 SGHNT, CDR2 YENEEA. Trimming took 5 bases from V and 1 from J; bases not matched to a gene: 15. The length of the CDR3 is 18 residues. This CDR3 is CASSGGRGGGSGTDTQYF. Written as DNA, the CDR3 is TGTGCCAGCAGCGGGGGGAGGGGAGGCGGGTCTGGCACAGATACGCAGTATTTT. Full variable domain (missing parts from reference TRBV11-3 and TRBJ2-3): EAGVVQSPRYKIIEKKQPVAFWCNPISGHNTLYWYLQNLGQGPELLIRYENEEAVDDSQLPKDRFSAERLKGVDSTLKIQPAELGDSAVYLCASSGGRGGGSGTDTQYFGPGTRLTVL.

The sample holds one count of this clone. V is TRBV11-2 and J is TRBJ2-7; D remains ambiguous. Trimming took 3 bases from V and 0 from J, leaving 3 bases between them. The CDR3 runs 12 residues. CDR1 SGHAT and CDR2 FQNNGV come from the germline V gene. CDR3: CASSLLSYEQYF. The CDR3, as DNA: TGTGCCAGCAGCTTGCTCTCCTACGAGCAGTACTTC.

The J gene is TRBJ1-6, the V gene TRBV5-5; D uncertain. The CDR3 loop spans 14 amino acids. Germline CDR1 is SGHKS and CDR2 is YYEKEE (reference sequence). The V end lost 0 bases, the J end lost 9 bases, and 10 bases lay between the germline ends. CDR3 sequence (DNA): TGTGCCAGCAGCTTGGCCGAGTCAGCTTCACCCCTCCACTTT. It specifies CASSLAESASPLHF.

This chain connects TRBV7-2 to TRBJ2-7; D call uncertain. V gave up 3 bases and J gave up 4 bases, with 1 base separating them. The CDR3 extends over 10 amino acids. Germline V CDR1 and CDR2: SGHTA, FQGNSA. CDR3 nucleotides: TGTGCCAGCAGCTTTTACGAGCAGTACTTC. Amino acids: CASSFYEQYF.

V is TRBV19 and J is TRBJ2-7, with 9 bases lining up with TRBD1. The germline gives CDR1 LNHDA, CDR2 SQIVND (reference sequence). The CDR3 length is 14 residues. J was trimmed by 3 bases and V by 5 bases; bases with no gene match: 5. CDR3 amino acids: CASSARDRDYEQYF. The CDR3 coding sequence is TGTGCCAGTAGTGCCCGGGACAGGGACTACGAGCAGTACTTC.

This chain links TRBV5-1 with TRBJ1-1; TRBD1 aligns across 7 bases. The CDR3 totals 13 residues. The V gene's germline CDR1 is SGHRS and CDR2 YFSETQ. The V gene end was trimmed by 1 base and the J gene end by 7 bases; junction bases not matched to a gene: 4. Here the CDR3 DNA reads TGCGCCAGCAGCTTGTGGGGGGACAGTGAAGCTTTCTTT. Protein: CASSLWGDSEAFF.

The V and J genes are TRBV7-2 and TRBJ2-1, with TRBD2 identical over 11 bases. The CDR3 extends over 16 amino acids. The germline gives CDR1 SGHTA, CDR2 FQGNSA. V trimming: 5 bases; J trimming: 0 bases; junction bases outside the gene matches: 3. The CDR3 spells CASSPLAGGSYNEQFF. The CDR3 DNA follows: TGTGCCAGCAGCCCCCTAGCGGGGGGCTCCTACAATGAGCAGTTCTTC.

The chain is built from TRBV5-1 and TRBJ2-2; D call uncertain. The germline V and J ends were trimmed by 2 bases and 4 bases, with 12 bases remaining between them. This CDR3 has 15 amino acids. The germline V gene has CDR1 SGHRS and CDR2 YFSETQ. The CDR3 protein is CASSLAWGRTGELFF. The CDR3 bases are TGCGCCAGCAGCTTAGCTTGGGGTCGCACCGGGGAGCTGTTTTTT. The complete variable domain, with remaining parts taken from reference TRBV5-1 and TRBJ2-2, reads KAGVTQTPRYLIKTRGQQVTLSCSPISGHRSVSWYQQTPGQGLQFLFEYFSETQRNKGNFPGRFSGRQFSNSRSEMNVSTLELGDSALYLCASSLAWGRTGELFFGEGSRLTVL.

The CDR3: CASSPRDRGGSEAFF. The CDR3 nucleotides read TGTGCCAGCAGCCCAAGGGACAGGGGTGGGTCTGAAGCTTTCTTT. The genes are TRBV7-2 and TRBJ1-1; 10 bases are a match to TRBD1. Germline loops: CDR1 SGHTA, CDR2 FQGNSA. The CDR3 is 15 amino acids. V shed 5 bases, J shed 6 bases, and the junction held 9 bases outside the gene matches.

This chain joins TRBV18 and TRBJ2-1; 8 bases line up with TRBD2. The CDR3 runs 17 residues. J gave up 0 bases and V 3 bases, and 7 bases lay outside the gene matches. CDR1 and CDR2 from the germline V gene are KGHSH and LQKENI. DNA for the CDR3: TGTGCCAGCTCACCTCGAGGCCTAGCGGGCTCCTACAATGAGCAGTTCTTC. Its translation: CASSPRGLAGSYNEQFF. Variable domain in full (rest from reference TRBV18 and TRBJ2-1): NAGVMQNPRHLVRRRGQEARLRCSPMKGHSHVYWYRQLPEEGLKFMVYLQKENIIDESGMPKERFSAEFPKEGPSILRIQQVVRGDSAAYFCASSPRGLAGSYNEQFFGPGTRLTVL.

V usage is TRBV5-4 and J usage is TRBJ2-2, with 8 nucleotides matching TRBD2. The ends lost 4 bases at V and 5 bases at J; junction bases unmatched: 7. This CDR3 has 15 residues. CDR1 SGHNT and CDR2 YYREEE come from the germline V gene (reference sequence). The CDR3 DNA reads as TGTGCCAGCAGCCGGGGGGGGGATGCGACCGGGGAGCTGTTTTTT. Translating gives CASSRGGDATGELFF.

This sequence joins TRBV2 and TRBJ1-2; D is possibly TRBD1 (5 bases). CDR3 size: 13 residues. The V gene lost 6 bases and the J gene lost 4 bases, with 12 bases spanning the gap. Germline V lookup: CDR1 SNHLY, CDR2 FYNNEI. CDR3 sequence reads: CASRFWGTYGYTF. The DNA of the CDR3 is TGTGCCAGCAGGTTCTGGGGGACCTATGGCTACACCTTC.

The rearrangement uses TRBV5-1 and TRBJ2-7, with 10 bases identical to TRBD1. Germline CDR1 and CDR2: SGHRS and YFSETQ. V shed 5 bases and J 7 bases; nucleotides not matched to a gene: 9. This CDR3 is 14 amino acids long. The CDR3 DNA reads TGCGCCAGCAGGCCGGGACAGGGGCCTAGAGAGCAGTACTTC. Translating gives CASRPGQGPREQYF.

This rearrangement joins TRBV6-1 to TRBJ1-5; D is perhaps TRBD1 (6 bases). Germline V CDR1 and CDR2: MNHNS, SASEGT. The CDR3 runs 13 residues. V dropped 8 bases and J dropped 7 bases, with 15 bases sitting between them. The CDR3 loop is CASVASGGQPQHF. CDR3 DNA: TGTGCCAGCGTCGCGAGCGGGGGCCAGCCCCAGCATTTT.

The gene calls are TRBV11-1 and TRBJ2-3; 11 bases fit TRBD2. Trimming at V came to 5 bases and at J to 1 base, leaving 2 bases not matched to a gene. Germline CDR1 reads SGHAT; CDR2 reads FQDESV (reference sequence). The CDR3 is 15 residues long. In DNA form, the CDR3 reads TGTGCCAGCAGCCCGGGACTAGCGGGCACAGATACGCAGTATTTT. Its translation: CASSPGLAGTDTQYF.

For the CDR3, the DNA is TGTGCCAGCAGTCCTACGGGGGCGGGCACCGGGGAGCTGTTTTTT. Encoded protein: CASSPTGAGTGELFF. This chain uses TRBV5-4 with TRBJ2-2, with D tentatively TRBD1 or TRBD2 (6 bases each). The CDR3 loop spans 15 amino acids. V lost 5 bases, J lost 4 bases, and 15 bases lay in between. In germline, CDR1 is SGHNT, CDR2 YYREEE (reference sequence).

The CDR3 sequence is CASSNDAFTNTIYF. CDR3 nucleotide sequence: TGTGCCAGCAGTAACGATGCCTTTACAAACACCATATATTTT. The chain carries TRBV6-5 and TRBJ1-3; D remains ambiguous. This CDR3 is 14 amino acids long. Germline V gene data show CDR1 as MNHEY and CDR2 as SVGAGI. The ends were cut back, 5 bases at V and 6 bases at J, with 14 bases in the middle.

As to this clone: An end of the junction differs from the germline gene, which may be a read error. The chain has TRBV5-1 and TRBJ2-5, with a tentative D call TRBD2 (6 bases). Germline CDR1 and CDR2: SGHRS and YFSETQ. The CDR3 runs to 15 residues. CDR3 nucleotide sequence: TGCGCAAGCAAATGGGGACGGAGGGCCTATGAGACCCAGTACTTC. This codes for CASKWGRRAYETQYF.